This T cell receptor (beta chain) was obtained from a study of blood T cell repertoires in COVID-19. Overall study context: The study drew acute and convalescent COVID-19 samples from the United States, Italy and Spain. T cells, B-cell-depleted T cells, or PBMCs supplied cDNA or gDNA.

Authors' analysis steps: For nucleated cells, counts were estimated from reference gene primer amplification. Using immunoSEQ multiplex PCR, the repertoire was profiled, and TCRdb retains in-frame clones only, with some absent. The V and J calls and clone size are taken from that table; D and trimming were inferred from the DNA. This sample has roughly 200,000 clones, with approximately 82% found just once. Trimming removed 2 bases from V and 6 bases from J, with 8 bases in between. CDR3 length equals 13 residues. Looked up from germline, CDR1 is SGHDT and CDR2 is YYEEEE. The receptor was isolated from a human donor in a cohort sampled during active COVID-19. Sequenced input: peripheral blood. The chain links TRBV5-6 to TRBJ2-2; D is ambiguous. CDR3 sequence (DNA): TGTGCCAGCAGCTTATCAGTCCCCGGGGAGCTGTTTTTT. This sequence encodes CASSLSVPGELFF.